A selection of T cell receptor beta chains follows, all from one sample in a study of blood T cell repertoires in COVID-19. TCRdb's copy holds only in-frame clones and misses some; the assay was immunoSEQ multiplex PCR. Of about 140,000 clones detected, roughly 90% appear once; the ten largest clones hold roughly a tenth. Sequencing was done on a sample of peripheral blood. The receptors shown here come from a man aged 50 or older with active or convalescent COVID-19. CDR3s include the opening cysteine and the closing phenylalanine or tryptophan. Fields, in order: V gene, J gene, clone size, D gene, CDR3 DNA, CDR3 protein. The D gene is left open where the match is weak. A clone size is listed for some rows: how often the clone was seen (once, few, many), or a class if it is expanded.

>TRBV6-5|TRBJ2-5|-|-
TGTGCCAGCAGTTACGGGGGGATAAGTCGGACCCAGTACTTC
CASSYGGISRTQYF
>TRBV12-3/TRBV12-4|TRBJ1-3|-|-
TGTGCCAGCAGTGAACAGGGAAACACCATATATTTT
CASSEQGNTIYF
>TRBV6-5|TRBJ1-4|-|TRBD1
TGTGCCAGCAGTCAGGACAGGGGGGCTAATGAAAAACTGTTTTTT
CASSQDRGANEKLFF
>TRBV21-1|TRBJ1-4|few|-
TGTGCCAGCAGCAAAGGGAGGGGTGGGGGAAGAGAGGAAAAACTGTTTTTT
CASSKGRGGGREEKLFF
>TRBV9|TRBJ1-4|-|TRBD1
TGTGCCAGCAGCCCGGGGACAGGAGCAACTAATGAAAAACTGTTTTTT
CASSPGTGATNEKLFF
>TRBV29-1|TRBJ1-1|-|-
TGCAGCGTTGGAAGACAGTTGAACACTGAAGCTTTCTTT
CSVGRQLNTEAFF
>TRBV25-1|TRBJ1-2|-|-
TGTGCCAGCAGTGAATCGTCCGGCTATGGCTACACCTTC
CASSESSGYGYTF
>TRBV7-8|TRBJ2-1|-|TRBD2
TGTGCCAGCAGCTTAGGGGTCGCGGGAGGGCGCTACAATGAGCAGTTCTTC
CASSLGVAGGRYNEQFF
>TRBV29-1|TRBJ1-1|-|-
TGCAGCGTCCTCCGAGATGGCACTGAAGCTTTCTTT
CSVLRDGTEAFF
>TRBV2|TRBJ1-1|-|-
TGTGCCAGCCAAAGGGCAGGGAGGAGGACTGAAGCTTTCTTT
CASQRAGRRTEAFF
>TRBV9|TRBJ1-4|-|-
TGTGCCAGCAGCGTAGATCCAGGGCGGCACGAAAAACTGTTTTTT
CASSVDPGRHEKLFF